This is a list of T cell receptor beta chains from one sample in a study of shared clonotypes between healthy human individuals. Sequenced by immunoSEQ multiplex PCR; TCRdb stores in-frame clones only, minus some. The sample has 2 million to 2.5 million clones; 90% to 96% are singletons. Specimen: naive CD4+ T cells sorted from blood. All receptors come from a man younger than 35 in good health. Each CDR3 is given with its conserved first and last residue.

V gene	CDR3 protein
TRBV10-3	CAITSGDVGSPLHF
TRBV18	CASSPPRASDTQYF
TRBV6-6	CASSSPGQSYEQYF
TRBV5-1	CASSLPTANTEAFF
TRBV19	CASVSGMNTGELFF
TRBV6-5	CASSYTRPGSEQFF
TRBV27	CASSFYREMGDTQYF
TRBV7-2	CASSQRTGMNTEAFF
TRBV18	CASSPPTGDEQYF
TRBV5-4	CASSLQGLGETQYF
TRBV10-2	CASSRDYNYEQYF
TRBV29-1	CSVERAGGEKLFF
TRBV6-4	CASSEAAGTKYGYTF
TRBV6-5	CASSRSSYNSPLHF
TRBV29-1	CSVEKGAGANVLTF
TRBV10-2	CASSVGGTYSNQPQHF
TRBV19	CASGSDSEGRANVLTF
TRBV7-7	CASSSVPWETQYF
TRBV5-1	CASSLDGTGEAFF
TRBV5-5	CASSLQGLGNQPQHF
TRBV5-4	CASSSPWGGGASTEAFF
TRBV21-1	CASRGQGVVNGYTF
TRBV6-1	CASRDSRDQPQHF
TRBV6-5	CASSRPGQGREQYF
TRBV2	CASDYRGEGQYF
TRBV6-1	CASSWAVATTDTQYF
TRBV7-2	CASSWTSGSIGELFF
TRBV7-9	CASSQETGDAGNTIYF
TRBV18	CASSPTTSGDPGYF
TRBV4-3	CASSRKGQGESGANVLTF
TRBV5-1	CASSFLEGGRRNTEAFF
TRBV29-1	CSVQTASGNTIYF
TRBV19	CASTFGMGILTNQPQHF
TRBV5-1	CASSKRTGTGGYNEQFF
TRBV5-1	CASSSKESSYNSPLHF
TRBV11-2	CASSIDGLSNSPLHF
TRBV28	CASTPSGSYTDTQYF
TRBV5-4	CASSLGVNNYGYTF
TRBV5-1	CASSRTGEETQYF
TRBV28	CASSSLVAGGRDTQYF
TRBV10-3	CATSRGAGETYEQYF
TRBV28	CAKATGGPGELFF
TRBV4-3	CASSPIRQGKTEAFF
TRBV6-1	CASTLGQGITDTQYF
TRBV5-6	CASSSGTGAKQETQYF
TRBV30	CAWSPASGFTDTQYF
TRBV18	CASSLIGQAAGTGELFF
TRBV7-6	CASSLESPQGIGRETQYF
TRBV9	CASSAGTDTQYF
TRBV5-1	CASSLDEGRKNTEAFF
TRBV7-9	CASSWGSGIYEQYF
TRBV19	CASADRASYEQYF
TRBV19	CASRVDRGYQPQHF
TRBV11-2	CASSLGASGETQYF
TRBV4-1	CASSQEGGGNRQPQHF